This paragraph reports one TCR beta chain. The table came from immunoSEQ multiplex PCR; TCRdb's copy has only in-frame clones and leaves some out. Found here are about 380,000 clones, more than 85% of them singletons; the top ten hold 0.015% to 0.025%. The data belong to a study of shared T cell receptors in the human thymus. This CDR3 comprises 11 residues. The V end lost 4 bases, the J end lost 12 bases, and 11 bases lay between the germline ends. The V call is TRBV5-3, the J call TRBJ2-1, with D perhaps matching TRBD2 (5 bases). TRBV5-3 is designated an ORF whose function remains uncertain. The sample was thymocytes. The sequence was obtained from a human donor. The CDR3 nucleotides read TGTGCCAGAAGCCCTTCACGGGGGCAGTTCTTC. Its protein is CARSPSRGQFF.